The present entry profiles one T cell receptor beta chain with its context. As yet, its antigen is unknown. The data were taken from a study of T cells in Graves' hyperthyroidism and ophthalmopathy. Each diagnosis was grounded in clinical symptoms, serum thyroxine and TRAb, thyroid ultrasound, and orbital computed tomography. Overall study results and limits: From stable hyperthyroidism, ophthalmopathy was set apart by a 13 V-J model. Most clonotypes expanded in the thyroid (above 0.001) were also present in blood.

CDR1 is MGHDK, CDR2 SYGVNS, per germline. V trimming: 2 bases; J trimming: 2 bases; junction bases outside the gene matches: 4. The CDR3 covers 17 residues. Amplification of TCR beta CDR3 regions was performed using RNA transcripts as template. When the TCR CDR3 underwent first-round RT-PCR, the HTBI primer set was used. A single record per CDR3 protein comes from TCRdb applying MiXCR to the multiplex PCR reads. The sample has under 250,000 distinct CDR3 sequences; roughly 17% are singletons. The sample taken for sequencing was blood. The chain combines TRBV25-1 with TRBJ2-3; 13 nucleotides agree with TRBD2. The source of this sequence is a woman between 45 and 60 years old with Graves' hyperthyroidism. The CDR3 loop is CASSEPTSGRLTDTQYF. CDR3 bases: TGTGCCAGCAGTGAACCGACTAGCGGGAGGCTCACAGATACGCAGTATTTT.